This record looks at one T cell receptor (beta chain) sequence and its context. Profiling relied on immunoSEQ multiplex PCR, and the TCRdb table lists in-frame clones only, not all of them. The sample contains 35,000 to 45,000 clones, about 95% of which appear only once. This specimen belongs to a study of T cells in tuberculosis. Study context: This South African cohort compared adolescents with or without latent tuberculosis against adults with active tuberculosis.

The receptor's source is a donor aged 10 to 29 with latent tuberculosis or without tuberculosis infection. Some clones in this sample may be carry-over from other donors' samples. The source material was PBMCs.

The DNA for the CDR3 is TGTGCCAGCCTTTACAGGGAACCCTATGGCTACACCTTC. This sequence encodes CASLYREPYGYTF. The chain combines TRBV2 with TRBJ1-2, with D possibly being TRBD1 (6 bases). The CDR3 totals 13 residues. Trimming removed 8 bases at V and 4 bases at J, with 14 bases between. In germline, CDR1 is SNHLY, CDR2 FYNNEI. Complete variable domain (other parts from reference TRBV2 and TRBJ1-2): EPEVTQTPSHQVTQMGQEVILRCVPISNHLYFYWYRQILGQKVEFLVSFYNNEISEKSEIFDDQFSVERPDGSNFTLKIRSTKLEDSAMYFCASLYREPYGYTFGSGTRLTVV.